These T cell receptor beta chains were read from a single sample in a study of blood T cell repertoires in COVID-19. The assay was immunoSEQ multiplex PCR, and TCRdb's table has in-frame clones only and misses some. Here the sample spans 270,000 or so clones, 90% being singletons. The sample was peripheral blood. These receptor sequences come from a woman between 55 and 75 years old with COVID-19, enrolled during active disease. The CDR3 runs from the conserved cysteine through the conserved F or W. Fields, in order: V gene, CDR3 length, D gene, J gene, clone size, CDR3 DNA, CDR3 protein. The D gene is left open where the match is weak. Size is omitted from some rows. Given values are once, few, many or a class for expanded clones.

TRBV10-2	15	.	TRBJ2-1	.	TGCGCCAGCAGTGAGGGTACTAGAACCTACAATGAGCAGTTCTTC	CASSEGTRTYNEQFF
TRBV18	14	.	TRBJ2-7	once	TGTGCCAGCTCAAAGACAGGTATCTCCTACGAGCAGTACTTC	CASSKTGISYEQYF
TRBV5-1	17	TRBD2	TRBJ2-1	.	TGCGCCAGCAGCTTGGCCACTAGCGGGGGGGCCTACAATGAGCAGTTCTTC	CASSLATSGGAYNEQFF
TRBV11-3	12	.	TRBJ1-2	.	TGTGCCAGCAGCCCTCCAGGGAATGGCTACACCTTC	CASSPPGNGYTF
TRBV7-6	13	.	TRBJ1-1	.	TGTGCCAGCAGCTTAGACAGAAACACTGAAGCTTTCTTT	CASSLDRNTEAFF
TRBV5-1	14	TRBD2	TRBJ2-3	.	TGCGCCAGCAGCTTTAGCGGGGCAGTGGATACGCAGTATTTT	CASSFSGAVDTQYF
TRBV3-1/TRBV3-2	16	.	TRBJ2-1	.	TGTGCCAGCAGCCAAGTGCGGGGAAGCTCCTACAATGAGCAGTTCTTC	CASSQVRGSSYNEQFF
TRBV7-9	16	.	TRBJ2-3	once	TGTGCCAGCAGCCTACAGGGTTCGGTCCGCACAGATACGCAGTATTTT	CASSLQGSVRTDTQYF
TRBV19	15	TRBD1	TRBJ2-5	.	TGTGCCAGTAGTCCAGGGACAGGGTGGGGAGAGACCCAGTACTTC	CASSPGTGWGETQYF
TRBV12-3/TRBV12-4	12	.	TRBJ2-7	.	TGTGCCAGCAGGGACACCCTCTACGAGCAGTACTTC	CASRDTLYEQYF
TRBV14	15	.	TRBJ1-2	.	TGTGCCAGCAGCCAAGATTTGGGGAGTCGCGCTGGCTACACCTTC	CASSQDLGSRAGYTF
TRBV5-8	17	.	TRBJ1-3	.	TGTGCCAGCAGCCCCGGGTTTGGCGTCTCCTCTGGAAACACCATATATTTT	CASSPGFGVSSGNTIYF
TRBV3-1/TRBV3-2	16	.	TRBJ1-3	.	TGTGCCAGCAGCCAGGGGCAGGGGAGCTCTGGAAACACCATATATTTT	CASSQGQGSSGNTIYF
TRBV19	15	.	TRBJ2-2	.	TGTGCCAGTAGTAACGGGCAGGGAGGAGTCGGGGAGCTGTTTTTT	CASSNGQGGVGELFF
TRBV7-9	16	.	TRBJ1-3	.	TGTGCCAGCAGCTCATTAGACAGTACTCAAGGAAACACCATATATTTT	CASSSLDSTQGNTIYF
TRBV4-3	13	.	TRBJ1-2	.	TGCGCCAGCAGCCAAGATATGGGGGGTGGCTACACCTTC	CASSQDMGGGYTF
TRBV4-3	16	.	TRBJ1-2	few	TGCGCCAGCAGCCCGGACGGGGGAGTTGGTAACTATGGCTACACCTTC	CASSPDGGVGNYGYTF
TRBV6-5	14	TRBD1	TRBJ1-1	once	TGTGCCAGCAGAGGACAGGTAGGGAACACTGAAGCTTTCTTT	CASRGQVGNTEAFF
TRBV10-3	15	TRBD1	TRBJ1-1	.	TGTGCCATCAGCCCGGGACAGGGGAGATCCACTGAAGCTTTCTTT	CAISPGQGRSTEAFF
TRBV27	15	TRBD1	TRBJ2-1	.	TGTGCCAGCAGTGTCCGACAGGGGGCGATCTATGAGCAGTTCTTC	CASSVRQGAIYEQFF
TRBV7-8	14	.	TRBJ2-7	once	TGTGCCAGCAGCTTAGCTGGGCTAACCTACGAGCAGTACTTC	CASSLAGLTYEQYF
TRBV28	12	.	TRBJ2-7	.	TGTGCCAGCTGCGCTTGGGGCCACGAGCAGTACTTC	CASCAWGHEQYF
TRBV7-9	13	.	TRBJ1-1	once	TGTGCCAGCAGCTTAGACATGAACACTGAAGCTTTCTTT	CASSLDMNTEAFF
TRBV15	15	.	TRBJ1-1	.	TGTGCCACCAGCAGAGATGGGCAGGGTAGGACTGAAGCTTTCTTT	CATSRDGQGRTEAFF
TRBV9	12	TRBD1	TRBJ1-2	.	TGTGCCAGCACCGACAGGGTGTATGGCTACACCTTC	CASTDRVYGYTF
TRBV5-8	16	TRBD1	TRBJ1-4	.	TGTGCCAGCCGACAGGGACTCGCATGGGCTAATGAAAAACTGTTTTTT	CASRQGLAWANEKLFF
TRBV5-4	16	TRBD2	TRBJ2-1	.	TGTGCCAGCAGCCCCCCCGAGCGGGGTAGGAGGAATGAGCAGTTCTTC	CASSPPERGRRNEQFF
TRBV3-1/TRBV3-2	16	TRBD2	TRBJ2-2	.	TGTGCCAGCAGCCGGACTAGCGGGACGAACACCGGGGAGCTGTTTTTT	CASSRTSGTNTGELFF
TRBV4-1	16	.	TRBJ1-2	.	TGCGCCAGCAGCCAAGAAGTCTCGGGGGTTTTCAATGGCTACACCTTC	CASSQEVSGVFNGYTF
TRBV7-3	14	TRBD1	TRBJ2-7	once	TGTGCCAGCAGCCAGGGGACAGGGTCCTACGAGCAGTACTTC	CASSQGTGSYEQYF
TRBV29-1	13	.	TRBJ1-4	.	TGCAGCGGCCAGGCCTCAGAGGGTGAAAAACTGTTTTTT	CSGQASEGEKLFF
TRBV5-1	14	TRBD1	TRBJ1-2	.	TGCGCCAGCAGTGTCGGACAGGGGGCCTATGGCTACACCTTC	CASSVGQGAYGYTF
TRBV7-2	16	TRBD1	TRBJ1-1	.	TGTGCCAGCAGCCGGGACAGGTGGGGCCTGAACACTGAAGCTTTCTTT	CASSRDRWGLNTEAFF
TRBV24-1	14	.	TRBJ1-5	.	TGTGCCACCAGTGCCGCCGGTAGCAATCAGCCCCAGCATTTT	CATSAAGSNQPQHF
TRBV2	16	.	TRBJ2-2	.	TGTGCCAGCACCTCAGATCCGATTCCAAACACCGGGGAGCTGTTTTTT	CASTSDPIPNTGELFF
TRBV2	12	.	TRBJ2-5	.	TGTGCCCGCGGGGCGAGGGAAGAGACCCAGTACTTC	CARGAREETQYF
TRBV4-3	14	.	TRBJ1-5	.	TGCGCCAGCAGCCAACTACAGGGTAATCAGCCCCAGCATTTT	CASSQLQGNQPQHF
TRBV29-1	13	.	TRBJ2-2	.	TGCAGCGCCGGGACGGGGGGCGCCGGGGAGCTGTTTTTT	CSAGTGGAGELFF
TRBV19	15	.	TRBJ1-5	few	TGTGCCAGTAGTACTTACAGGGCGAGCAATCAGCCCCAGCATTTT	CASSTYRASNQPQHF
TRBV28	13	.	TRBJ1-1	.	TGTGCCAGCAGTACGGGGGGGAACACTGAAGCTTTCTTT	CASSTGGNTEAFF
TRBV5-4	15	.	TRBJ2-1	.	TGTGCCAGCAGCTTGAAACAGGGAATTGTCAATGAGCAGTTCTTC	CASSLKQGIVNEQFF
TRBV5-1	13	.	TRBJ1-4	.	TGCGCCAGCAGCTCGGGGGGGAGTGAAAAACTGTTTTTT	CASSSGGSEKLFF
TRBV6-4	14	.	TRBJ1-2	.	TGTGCCAGCAGTGACCCAGAAGATAACTATGGCTACACCTTC	CASSDPEDNYGYTF
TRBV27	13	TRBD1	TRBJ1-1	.	TGTGCCAGCAGCCTGACAGGGGAAATTGAAGCTTTCTTT	CASSLTGEIEAFF
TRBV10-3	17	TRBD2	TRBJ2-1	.	TGTGCCATCAGTGGGGGAGGAACTAGCGGGGCCGGTAATGAGCAGTTCTTC	CAISGGGTSGAGNEQFF
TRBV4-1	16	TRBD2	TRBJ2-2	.	TGCGCCAGCAGCCAAGATTCTAGGGAGGGGACCGGGGAGCTGTTTTTT	CASSQDSREGTGELFF
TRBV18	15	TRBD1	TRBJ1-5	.	TGTGCCAGCTCACCAGACAGGGCAGGCAATCAGCCCCAGCATTTT	CASSPDRAGNQPQHF
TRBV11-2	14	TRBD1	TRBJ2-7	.	TGTGCCAGCAGCCTCGGGACAGGGGCGTACGAGCAGTACTTC	CASSLGTGAYEQYF
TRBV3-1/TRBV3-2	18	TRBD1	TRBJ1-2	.	TGTGCCAGCAGCCAGACCCCAACCTCGACAGGGGGCTCGGGTGGCTACACCTTC	CASSQTPTSTGGSGGYTF
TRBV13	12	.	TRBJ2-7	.	TGTGCCAGCAGCTACGGCGGCTACGAGCAGTACTTC	CASSYGGYEQYF